The T cell receptor (beta chain) under discussion was sequenced for a study of blood T cell repertoires in COVID-19. As for the study in general: Sites across the United States, Italy and Spain contributed samples from acute and convalescent COVID-19. Sample material is recorded as cDNA or gDNA derived from T cells, B-cell-depleted T cells, or PBMCs.

This CDR3 comprises 20 residues. The ends lost 4 bases at V and 1 base at J; junction bases unmatched: 14. Germline assignment: CDR1 SGHDN and CDR2 FVKESK. Method: immunoSEQ multiplex PCR; TCRdb's copy keeps in-frame clones and lacks some. Counted here are about 89,000 clones, less than 80% occurring once; the ten biggest clones make up 13% to 15%. This sequence was found in a woman older than 75 with acute or convalescent COVID-19. The chain joins TRBV14 to TRBJ2-6; 9 nucleotides match TRBD1. The sample consisted of peripheral blood. The CDR3 DNA follows: TGTGCCAGCAGCCTACGCCCACCGGGACAGGGACTTTCTGGGGCCAACGTCCTGACTTTC. The encoded protein is CASSLRPPGQGLSGANVLTF. The entire variable domain, with the rest obtained from reference TRBV14 and TRBJ2-6, is as follows: EAGVTQFPSHSVIEKGQTVTLRCDPISGHDNLYWYRRVMGKEIKFLLHFVKESKQDESGMPNNRFLAERTGGTYSTLKVQPAELEDSGVYFCASSLRPPGQGLSGANVLTFGAGSRLTVL.